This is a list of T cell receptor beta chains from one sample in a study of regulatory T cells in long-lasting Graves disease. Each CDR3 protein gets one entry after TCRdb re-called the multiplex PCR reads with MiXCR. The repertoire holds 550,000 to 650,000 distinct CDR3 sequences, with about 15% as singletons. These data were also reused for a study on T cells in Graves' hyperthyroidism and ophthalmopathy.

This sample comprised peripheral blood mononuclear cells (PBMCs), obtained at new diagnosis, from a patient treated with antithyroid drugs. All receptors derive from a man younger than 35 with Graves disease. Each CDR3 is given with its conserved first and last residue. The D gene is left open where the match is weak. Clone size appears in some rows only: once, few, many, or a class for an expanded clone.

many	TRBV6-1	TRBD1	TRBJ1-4	TGTGCCAGCAGTGACTCCGGACAGGGGGCCCTCAGAGCTAATGAAAAACTGTTTTTT	CASSDSGQGALRANEKLFF
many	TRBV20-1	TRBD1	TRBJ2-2	TGCAGTGCTAGAGATCTTGGGACAGGGGCGACCGGGGAGCTGTTTTTT	CSARDLGTGATGELFF
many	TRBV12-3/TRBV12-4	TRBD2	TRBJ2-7	TGTGCCAGCAGCACCACCCATAGCGGGGACTCCTACGAGCAGTACTTC	CASSTTHSGDSYEQYF
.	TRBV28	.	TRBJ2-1	TGTGCCAGCAGTCGGGTGGGGACCCACAATGAGCAGTTCTTC	CASSRVGTHNEQFF
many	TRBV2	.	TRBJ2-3	TGTGCCAGCACCGTGACAGGTAGCACAGATACGCAGTATTTT	CASTVTGSTDTQYF
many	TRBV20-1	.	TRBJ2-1	TGCAGTCCCCGGGACCCGGCCTACAATGAGCAGTTCTTC	CSPRDPAYNEQFF
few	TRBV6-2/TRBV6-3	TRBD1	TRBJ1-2	TGTGCCAGCAGGCGGGGACAGGGCGAAGGGTACTATGGCTACACCTTC	CASRRGQGEGYYGYTF
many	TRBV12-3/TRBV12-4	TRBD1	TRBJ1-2	TGTGCCAGCAGCTCCGGGACAGGGGGTTACTATGGCTACACCTTC	CASSSGTGGYYGYTF
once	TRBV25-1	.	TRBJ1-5	TGTGCCAGCAGTGATGCCAGGGGCAATCAGCCCCAGCATTTT	CASSDARGNQPQHF
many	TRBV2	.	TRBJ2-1	TGTGCCAGCAGTGAGGGCAGGGTTCCCCTCAATGAGCAGTTCTTC	CASSEGRVPLNEQFF
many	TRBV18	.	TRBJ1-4	TGTGCCAGCTCACCACCGGCAGGGTTGGGTGAAAAACTGTTTTTT	CASSPPAGLGEKLFF
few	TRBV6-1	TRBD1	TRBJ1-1	TGTGCCAGCAGAGCAGGACAGGCGAACACTGAAGCTTTCTTT	CASRAGQANTEAFF
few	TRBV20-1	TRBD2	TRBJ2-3	TGCAGTGCTGTCATAGCGGGAGGGCCCGCAGATACGCAGTATTTT	CSAVIAGGPADTQYF
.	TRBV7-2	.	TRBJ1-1	TGTGCCAGCAGCTTAGGAACAGGGTGGACTGAAGCTTTCTTT	CASSLGTGWTEAFF
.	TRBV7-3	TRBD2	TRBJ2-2	TGTGCCAGCAGCTCTGTAGCGGGAGATGGAACCGGGGAGCTGTTTTTT	CASSSVAGDGTGELFF
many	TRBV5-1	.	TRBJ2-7	TGCGCCAGCAGCTTGCTTGGGGACGGTTACGAGCAGTACTTC	CASSLLGDGYEQYF
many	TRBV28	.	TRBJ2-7	TGTGCCAGCAGCATTAGGGGGAGCTCCTACGAGCAGTACTTC	CASSIRGSSYEQYF
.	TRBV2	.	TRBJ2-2	TGTGCCAGCAGTGAGGCTCGGGCCGCCGGGGAGCTGTTTTTT	CASSEARAAGELFF
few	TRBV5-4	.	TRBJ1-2	TGTGCCAGCAGCGTATCTATCTCAGGGGCTGACGGCTACACCTTC	CASSVSISGADGYTF
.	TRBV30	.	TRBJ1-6	TGTGCCTGGAGTGTTGATGGGGAATCACCCCTCCACTTT	CAWSVDGESPLHF
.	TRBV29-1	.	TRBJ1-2	TGCAGTGCCTTGGGTCCACCTAACTATGGCTACACCTTC	CSALGPPNYGYTF
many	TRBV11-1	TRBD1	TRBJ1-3	TGTGCCAGCAGCGGGGACAGTGGCGGCGGAAACACCATATATTTT	CASSGDSGGGNTIYF
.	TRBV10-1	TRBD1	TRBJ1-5	TGCGCCAGCAGTGAACAACCGGGACAGGGTTGCAATCAGCCCCAGCATTTT	CASSEQPGQGCNQPQHF
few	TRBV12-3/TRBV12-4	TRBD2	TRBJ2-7	TGTGCCAGCAGTTTACTTGGGGAGGGTCCCGATCACGAGCAGTACTTC	CASSLLGEGPDHEQYF
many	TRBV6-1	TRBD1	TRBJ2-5	TGTGCCAGCAGAGAACAGGGGGCTCAAGAGACCCAGTACTTC	CASREQGAQETQYF
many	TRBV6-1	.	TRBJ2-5	TGTGCCAGCAGTGAAGTTAGGAGGGAGACCCAGTACTTC	CASSEVRRETQYF
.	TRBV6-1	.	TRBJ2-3	TGTGCCAGCAGTAGTCGAGCTGAAGCCACAGATACGCAGTATTTT	CASSSRAEATDTQYF
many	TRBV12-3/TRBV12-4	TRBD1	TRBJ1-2	TGTGCCAGCAGCCCTACAGGGGAGGTCTATGGCTACACCTTC	CASSPTGEVYGYTF
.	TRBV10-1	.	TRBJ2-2	TGCGCCAGCAGTGTAGGCAGGCGGACCGGGGAGCTGTTTTTT	CASSVGRRTGELFF